The 2 T cell receptor beta chains below were found in one sample sequenced in a study of PD-L1 blockade in urothelial cancer. Time point specified: peripheral blood 6 weeks after treatment start. TCRdb keeps only in-frame clones here, not all; method: immunoSEQ multiplex PCR. The sample holds about 48,000 clones, 70% to 90% seen once. Here the sequenced sample was PBMCs, taken around atezolizumab (anti-PD-L1) treatment. The receptors were sampled from a man in his sixties or seventies with urothelial cancer.

The table lists this clone with a few counts. J is TRBJ2-3 and V is TRBV30; 12 bases agree with TRBD2. The CDR3 covers 14 residues. V was pared by 7 bases and J by 8 bases, with 10 bases of the junction left unmatched. Germline V gives CDR1 GTSNPN, CDR2 SVGIG (reference sequence). The CDR3 reads CASRTSGTFGTQYF. CDR3 sequence (DNA): TGTGCCTCCAGGACTAGCGGGACCTTCGGTACGCAGTATTTT.

This chain uses TRBV27 with TRBJ2-3; D remains unclear. V shed 2 bases and J shed 1 base, with 7 bases lying between them. CDR1 and CDR2 from the germline V gene are MNHEY and SMNVEV (reference sequence). The CDR3 is 14 amino acids. The CDR3 DNA reads TGTGCCAGCAGTTTAGTAGAGGGCACAGATACGCAGTATTTT. Translated, it gives CASSLVEGTDTQYF.